This T cell receptor (beta chain) stems from a study of T cells after yellow fever vaccination. The TCR cDNA carried a universal primer site and UMIs from 5'RACE template switching. TCRdb used MiXCR to reprocess the 5' RACE reads, holding one entry per CDR3 protein. The table shows 500,000 to 650,000 distinct CDR3 sequences, with around 16% occurring only once. On this clonotype: Antigen specificity is unknown.

Study-wide results and caveats: Just a small share of clonotypes turned up in the CD4 compartment as well as the CD8 compartment. Contaminating bulk clonotypes could be abundant in FACS-sorted repertoires.

V was pared by 5 bases and J by 2 bases, with 13 bases between. The CDR3 contains 15 residues. The germline V gene has CDR1 SGHTA and CDR2 FQGNSA. This chain uses TRBV7-2 with TRBJ2-1, with a possible D match to TRBD2 (5 bases). The material sequenced was PBMCs, taken about 5 days after the first yellow fever vaccination. The clonotype was recovered from a man between 18 and 35 years old who received the YFV17D yellow fever vaccine. CDR3 nucleotide sequence: TGTGCCAGCAGCGCCGAGAGGGCCCCCTACAATGAGCAGTTCTTC. This gives the protein CASSAERAPYNEQFF.